One sample yielded the 17 T cell receptor beta chains listed below, sequenced in a study of blood T cell repertoires in COVID-19. TCRdb's table, derived via immunoSEQ multiplex PCR, lists solely in-frame clones and lacks some. The repertoire holds 140,000 to 150,000 clones, more than 70% seen once, with 10% to 15% in the top ten. The sequenced material came from peripheral blood. The source of these receptors is a man aged 55 to 70 with active or convalescent COVID-19.

The chain is built from TRBV5-1 and TRBJ2-5; 10 bases agree with TRBD2. The CDR3 contains 14 residues. Germline V lookup: CDR1 SGHRS, CDR2 YFSETQ. After removal of 4 bases from V and 5 bases from J, the junction contained 5 bases not matched to a gene. The CDR3 bases are TGCGCCAGCAGCCCCGGGACTAGCGTGGAGACCCAGTACTTC. It encodes CASSPGTSVETQYF.

The rearrangement links TRBV5-4 to TRBJ1-1; D is perhaps TRBD1 (5 bases). V lost 4 bases to trimming and J lost 6 bases, with 16 bases between them. This CDR3 has 14 amino acids. Germline V gives CDR1 SGHNT, CDR2 YYREEE (reference sequence). The CDR3 here is CASSIFRTTPEAFF. The CDR3 DNA reads TGTGCCAGCAGCATCTTTAGGACAACCCCTGAAGCTTTCTTT.

J is TRBJ1-1 and V is TRBV27, with no clear D. Germline CDR1 reads MNHEY; CDR2 reads SMNVEV (reference sequence). The CDR3 is 14 amino acids. Trimming stripped 0 bases from V and 3 bases from J, with 8 bases between. The CDR3 bases are TGTGCCAGCAGTTTATCGTACGGGTACACTGAAGCTTTCTTT. Encoded protein: CASSLSYGYTEAFF.

This chain joins TRBV5-6 and TRBJ1-5; D is ambiguous. The V and J ends lost 4 bases and 6 bases respectively, with 14 bases between them. From germline, CDR1 is SGHDT and CDR2 YYEEEE. The CDR3 runs to 14 residues. CDR3 in amino acids: CASSRRGLSQPQHF. CDR3 bases: TGTGCCAGCAGCCGACGGGGATTGAGTCAGCCCCAGCATTTT. The full variable domain, its missing parts supplied by reference TRBV5-6 and TRBJ1-5, is DAGVTQSPTHLIKTRGQQVTLRCSPKSGHDTVSWYQQALGQGPQFIFQYYEEEERQRGNFPDRFSGHQFPNYSSELNVNALLLGDSALYLCASSRRGLSQPQHFGDGTRLSIL.

This clone was seen a single time. CDR3: CASSLDGGILGTEAFF. In DNA, the CDR3 is TGTGCCAGCAGCTTAGATGGCGGGATACTCGGCACTGAAGCTTTCTTT. This chain uses TRBV11-2 with TRBJ1-1; D gene unclear. V was cut by 0 bases and J by 4 bases, with 15 bases left in between. The germline V gene encodes CDR1 SGHAT and CDR2 FQNNGV. CDR3 length equals 16 residues.

V and J are TRBV7-2 and TRBJ2-2, with TRBD2 matching 12 bases. CDR3 size: 14 residues. Losses at the gene ends were 5 bases for V and 10 bases for J; bases not matched to a gene: 5. Germline V gives CDR1 SGHTA, CDR2 FQGNSA. The CDR3 coding sequence is TGTGCCAGCAGCATCGGGACTAGCGGGTTGGAGCTGTTTTTT. It codes for CASSIGTSGLELFF. Filled out from reference TRBV7-2 and TRBJ2-2, the complete variable domain reads GAGVSQSPSNKVTEKGKDVELRCDPISGHTALYWYRQSLGQGLEFLIYFQGNSAPDKSGLPSDRFSAERTGGSVSTLTIQRTQQEDSAVYLCASSIGTSGLELFFGEGSRLTVL.

In its sample, this clone was seen once. The chain couples TRBV6-5 to TRBJ2-1; TRBD2 aligns across 9 bases. The CDR3 is 15 residues long. J was trimmed by 6 bases and V by 6 bases; bases with no gene match: 9. The V gene's germline CDR1 is MNHEY and CDR2 SVGAGI. This chain's CDR3 is CASSALAGVVNEQFF. The CDR3 DNA follows: TGTGCCAGCAGCGCCTTAGCGGGAGTGGTCAATGAGCAGTTCTTC.

The chain employs TRBV5-8 and TRBJ1-5; 10 bases map to TRBD1. The CDR3 has 16 residues. Germline CDR1 SGHTS, CDR2 YDEGEE. Trimming removed 5 bases from V and 7 bases from J; junction bases left unmatched: 12. The CDR3 DNA sequence: TGTGCCAGCAGGAATCCGGGACAGGGGAGTAGGCAGCCCCAGCATTTT. Its protein product is CASRNPGQGSRQPQHF.

This clone was detected only once. This chain uses TRBV19 with TRBJ2-7, with a tentative D call TRBD1 (5 bases). Germline CDR1 and CDR2: LNHDA and SQIVND (reference sequence). This CDR3 is built from 15 residues. Between the trimmed V and J ends, which lost 3 bases and 4 bases, there was a span of 16 bases. CDR3 amino acids: CASSIQTGSGYEQYF. The DNA for the CDR3 is TGTGCCAGTAGTATTCAAACAGGTAGTGGGTACGAGCAGTACTTC.

This chain joins TRBV7-6 and TRBJ2-2; D not resolved. Trimming removed 4 bases from V and 4 bases from J, with 7 bases in between. Per the germline V gene, CDR1 is SGHVS and CDR2 is FNYEAQ. The CDR3 spans 13 residues. In DNA form, the CDR3 reads TGTGCCAGCAGCTCCCCGGTCACCGGGGAGCTGTTTTTT. Its translation is CASSSPVTGELFF.

This chain uses TRBV4-1 with TRBJ2-1, with a weak D call TRBD1 (5 bases). This CDR3 contains 14 residues. The V gene lost 0 bases and the J gene lost 13 bases, with 16 bases spanning the gap. CDR1 MGHRA and CDR2 YSYEKL come from the germline V gene. The CDR3 DNA reads TGCGCCAGCAGCCAAGATAGGGGTAGAACAGGCCAGTTCTTC. Protein product: CASSQDRGRTGQFF.

J is TRBJ2-5 and V is TRBV18, with 8 positions matching TRBD2. V was pared by 3 bases and J by 2 bases, with 2 bases of the junction left unmatched. The CDR3 consists of 14 residues. Per the germline V gene, CDR1 is KGHSH and CDR2 is LQKENI. This chain's CDR3 is CASSPGLAQETQYF. Here the CDR3 DNA reads TGTGCCAGCTCACCCGGACTAGCACAAGAGACCCAGTACTTC.

The V gene is TRBV11-2, the J gene TRBJ2-7; D call uncertain. CDR3 size: 13 residues. Trimming took 2 bases from V and 6 from J, leaving 11 bases between them. Germline CDR1 and CDR2: SGHAT and FQNNGV. The CDR3 DNA sequence: TGTGCCAGCAGCTTAATAGCCCGAGGCGAGCAGTACTTC. This sequence encodes CASSLIARGEQYF.

The chain couples TRBV7-8 to TRBJ2-1; 7 nucleotides line up with TRBD1. The CDR3 has 14 amino acids. V lost 5 bases, J lost 6 bases, and 7 bases stayed unmatched. Germline CDR1 is SGHVS and CDR2 is FQNEAQ. The CDR3 coding sequence is TGTGCCAGCAGCGCCAGGGGGTTTTCCAATGAGCAGTTCTTC. It translates to CASSARGFSNEQFF.

The J gene is TRBJ2-7, the V gene TRBV5-1; 7 bases align to TRBD1. V gave up 2 bases and J gave up 2 bases; unmatched junction bases: 7. There are 15 residues in the CDR3. Looked up from germline, CDR1 is SGHRS and CDR2 is YFSETQ. The CDR3 reads CASSFGQATAYEQYF. CDR3 in DNA: TGCGCCAGCAGCTTCGGACAGGCCACCGCCTACGAGCAGTACTTC.

The rearrangement links TRBV24-1 to TRBJ2-3; 8 nucleotides align to TRBD1. From germline, CDR1 is KGHDR and CDR2 SFDVKD. The V gene end was trimmed by 2 bases and the J gene end by 5 bases; junction bases not matched to a gene: 11. The CDR3 contains 17 residues. As DNA, the CDR3 is TGTGCCACCAGTGATTCCCGGACAGGGCCAAGAATAGATACGCAGTATTTT. Translating it yields CATSDSRTGPRIDTQYF.

The chain uses TRBV2 and TRBJ2-1; TRBD1 agrees at 7 bases. The germline CDR1 and CDR2 sequences are SNHLY and FYNNEI. V shed 3 bases and J 3 bases; nucleotides not matched to a gene: 20. This CDR3 is 20 amino acids long. CDR3 sequence reads: CASSDGRPGTAKKSYNEQFF. The CDR3 nucleotides are TGTGCCAGCAGTGACGGTAGACCCGGGACAGCAAAGAAGAGCTACAATGAGCAGTTCTTC.